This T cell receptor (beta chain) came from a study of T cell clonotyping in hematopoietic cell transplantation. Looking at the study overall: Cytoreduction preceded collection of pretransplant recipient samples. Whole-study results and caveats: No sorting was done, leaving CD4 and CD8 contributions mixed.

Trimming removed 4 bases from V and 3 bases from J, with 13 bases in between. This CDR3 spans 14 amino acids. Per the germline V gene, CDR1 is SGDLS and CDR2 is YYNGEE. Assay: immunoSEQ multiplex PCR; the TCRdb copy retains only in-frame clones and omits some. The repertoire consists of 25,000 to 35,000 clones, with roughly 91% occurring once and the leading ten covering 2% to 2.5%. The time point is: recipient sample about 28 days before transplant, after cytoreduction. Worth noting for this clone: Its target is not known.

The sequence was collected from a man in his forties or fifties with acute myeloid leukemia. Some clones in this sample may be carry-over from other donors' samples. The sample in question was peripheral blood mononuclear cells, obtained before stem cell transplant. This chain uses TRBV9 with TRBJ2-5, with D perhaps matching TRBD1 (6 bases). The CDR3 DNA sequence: TGTGCCAGCAGCAGGGATACAGGGAAAGAGACCCAGTACTTC. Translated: CASSRDTGKETQYF.